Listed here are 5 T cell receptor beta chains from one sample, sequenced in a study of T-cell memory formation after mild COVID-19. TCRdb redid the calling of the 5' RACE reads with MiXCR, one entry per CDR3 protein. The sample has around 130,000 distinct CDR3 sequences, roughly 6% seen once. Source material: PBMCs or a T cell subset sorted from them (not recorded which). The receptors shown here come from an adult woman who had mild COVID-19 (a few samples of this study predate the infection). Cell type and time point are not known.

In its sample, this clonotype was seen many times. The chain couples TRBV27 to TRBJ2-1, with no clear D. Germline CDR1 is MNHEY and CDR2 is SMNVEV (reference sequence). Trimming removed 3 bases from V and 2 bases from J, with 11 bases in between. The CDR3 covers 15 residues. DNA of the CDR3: TGTGCCAGCAGTTTGTCGTCACCCACCTACAATGAGCAGTTCTTC. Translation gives CASSLSSPTYNEQFF.

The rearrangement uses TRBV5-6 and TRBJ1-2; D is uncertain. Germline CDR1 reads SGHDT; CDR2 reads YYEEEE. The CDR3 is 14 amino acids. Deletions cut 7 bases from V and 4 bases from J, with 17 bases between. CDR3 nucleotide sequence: TGTGCCAGCGTCCCGTGGGGAAATCGCTATGGCTACACCTTC. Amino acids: CASVPWGNRYGYTF.

The CDR3 is CASSPTTGGWAEAFF. The DNA for the CDR3 is TGTGCCAGCAGTCCTACGACAGGGGGCTGGGCTGAAGCTTTCTTT. The chain employs TRBV12-3 or TRBV12-4 and TRBJ1-1; the match to TRBD1 covers 10 bases. V shed 5 bases, J shed 6 bases, and the junction held 9 bases outside the gene matches. This CDR3 spans 15 amino acids.

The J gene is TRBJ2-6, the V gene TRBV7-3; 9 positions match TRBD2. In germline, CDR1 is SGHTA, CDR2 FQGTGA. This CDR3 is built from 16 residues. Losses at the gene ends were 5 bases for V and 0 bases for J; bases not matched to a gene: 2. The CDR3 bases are TGTGCCAGCAGCCAAGCGGGGGGCTCTGGGGCCAACGTCCTGACTTTC. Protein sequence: CASSQAGGSGANVLTF.

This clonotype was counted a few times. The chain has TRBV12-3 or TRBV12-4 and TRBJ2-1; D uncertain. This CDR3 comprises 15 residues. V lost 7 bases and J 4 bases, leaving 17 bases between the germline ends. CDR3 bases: TGTGCCAGCACTCCTCGGCCCTCAAGGTACAATGAGCAGTTCTTC. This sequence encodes CASTPRPSRYNEQFF.